The rows below give T cell receptor beta chains drawn from one sample of a study of blood T cell repertoires in COVID-19. Repertoires were generated with immunoSEQ multiplex PCR, while TCRdb's copy carries only in-frame clones and drops some. The table has 150,000 to 200,000 clones, 87% seen once. The specimen sequenced was peripheral blood. Every receptor here comes from a human donor in a cohort sampled during active COVID-19. The CDR3 runs from the conserved cysteine through the conserved F or W. The order of the fields is J gene, clone size, V gene, D gene, CDR3 DNA, CDR3 protein. The D gene is left open where the match is weak. Rows may omit the clone size; those that give it use once, few, many or a size class.

j_call: TRBJ2-7; clone_size: NA; v_call: TRBV18; d_call: NA; cdr3_nt: TGTGCCAGCTCACCGTCCTATACTCGGTTCGAGCAGTACTTC; cdr3_aa: CASSPSYTRFEQYF
j_call: TRBJ2-4; clone_size: NA; v_call: TRBV18; d_call: NA; cdr3_nt: TGTGCCAGCTCACCAGTGGTCGGTTCGGGGATAAACATTCAGTACTTC; cdr3_aa: CASSPVVGSGINIQYF
j_call: TRBJ2-7; clone_size: NA; v_call: TRBV7-9; d_call: TRBD1; cdr3_nt: TGTGCCAGCAGGAGGGGGCTTACCTACGAGCAGTACTTC; cdr3_aa: CASRRGLTYEQYF
j_call: TRBJ2-7; clone_size: NA; v_call: TRBV28; d_call: NA; cdr3_nt: TGTGCCTCAAGCTTTCCCGCCCCAGGGAAGGACGAGCAGTACTTC; cdr3_aa: CASSFPAPGKDEQYF
j_call: TRBJ2-2; clone_size: NA; v_call: TRBV7-3; d_call: TRBD2; cdr3_nt: TGTGCCAGCAGCTTAACCCCGTGGGGAGGGGCCATGAACACCGGGGAGCTGTTTTTT; cdr3_aa: CASSLTPWGGAMNTGELFF
j_call: TRBJ1-2; clone_size: NA; v_call: TRBV5-6; d_call: TRBD1; cdr3_nt: TGTGCCAGCAGCTTGACCGGGACAGGGGTAAACTATGGCTACACCTTC; cdr3_aa: CASSLTGTGVNYGYTF
j_call: TRBJ1-1; clone_size: NA; v_call: TRBV19; d_call: NA; cdr3_nt: TGTGCCAGTAGTACGACAGGGAACACTGAAGCTTTCTTT; cdr3_aa: CASSTTGNTEAFF
j_call: TRBJ2-3; clone_size: NA; v_call: TRBV24-1; d_call: TRBD1; cdr3_nt: TGTGCCACCAGTGATTTTAAACAGGGGGCGATTGCAGATACGCAGTATTTT; cdr3_aa: CATSDFKQGAIADTQYF
j_call: TRBJ1-5; clone_size: NA; v_call: TRBV12-3/TRBV12-4; d_call: TRBD1; cdr3_nt: TGTGCCAGCAGTCGAACAGGGGCTCAGCCCCAGCATTTT; cdr3_aa: CASSRTGAQPQHF
j_call: TRBJ2-7; clone_size: large; v_call: TRBV7-9; d_call: NA; cdr3_nt: TGTGCCAGCAGCTTTAGCGGGACAGACTACGAGCAGTACTTC; cdr3_aa: CASSFSGTDYEQYF